This T cell receptor beta chain was obtained from a study of CXCR3-negative and CXCR3-positive naive CD8 T cells (dated by TCRdb to between 2019 and 2020). Study-wide context: In total, about 135 million TRB reads were obtained, or roughly 1.5 +/- 0.3 million reads per library. Diversity and physicochemical repertoire analyses covered some eleven donors pooled from two independent experiments. The TRBV-TRBJ cluster analysis covered naive subsets from several donors and memory cells from 3 donors. What the research found in general, with its limitations: Surface CD5, linked to self-reactivity in mice, was comparable between naive subsets; TCR interaction strength was therefore also inferred from TRB CDR3 physicochemical properties. Because CXCR3 expression was partially decreased after cryopreservation, freshly isolated PBMCs were used for most assays. Naive CXCR3-negative and CXCR3-positive cells from the same donor showed similar TRBV-TRBJ usage, whereas memory cells showed distinct patterns. Repertoire diversity was comparably high in both naive subsets but much lower in memory CD8+ T cells. Compared with CXCR3-negative naive cells, CXCR3-positive naive cells had TRB CDR3s with higher hydrophobicity (lower Kidera factor 4), lower energy, and higher strength and volume indices.

According to the germline V gene (reference sequence), CDR1 reads SEHNR and CDR2 reads FQNEAQ. The CDR3 sequence holds 12 residues, the cysteine and phenylalanine included. The DNA is unrecorded. These reads were obtained on a NextSeq 550. The Human TCR Profiling Kit (MiLaboratory) was used to make UMI-labeled 5' RACE TRB cDNA libraries. The full amount of extracted RNA was used for cDNA synthesis, and the full amount of resulting cDNA was used for PCR amplification. Libraries were prepared in parallel with an identical number of PCR cycles. Per the original workflow: MIGEC and MiXCR extracted about 50,000 +/- 10,000 unique UMI-labeled TRB cDNA molecules per library, requiring at least two reads per UMI. On average, about 40,000 +/- 10,000 functional in-frame TRB CDR3 nucleotide clonotypes lacking stop codons were found per library. After downsampling to 5000 UMI-labeled TRB molecules per sample, diversity metrics, including normalized Shannon-Wiener and Chao1, were computed in VDJtools. For the central five CDR3 residues, VDJtools calculated physicochemical properties weighted by clonotype size, namely interaction energy, strength, volume and Kidera factor 4. The reads went through TCRdb reprocessing, and each CDR3 protein sequence gets one entry with no DNA. These V and J calls are TCRdb output, not the study's own analysis. This sample's records show 150,000 or so distinct CDR3 sequences. The leading ten clones occupy 0.25% to 0.35% of the sample.

On this clonotype itself: Its antigen remains unidentified.

For each CD8+ T cell subset, flow sorting was done in triplicate, and some 300,000 cells per subset went directly into RLT lysis buffer. To keep memory contaminants out, a stringent definition of naive CD8+ T cells was applied: CD45RO-CCR7+CD27+CD95-. Peripheral blood mononuclear cells were isolated from buffy coats using standard density gradient centrifugation. A FACSAria III was used to flow-sort naive CXCR3-negative and CXCR3-positive CD8+ T cells. Total RNA was extracted from sorted cells using an RNeasy Mini Kit. The sequencing input was naive CXCR3+ CD8+ T cells from blood. In light of the paper, this sample's cell subset or site label describes: CD45RO-CCR7+CD27+CD95- naive CD8+ T cells expressing CXCR3 (TNR3+). The sequence was obtained from a human donor in good health. Some clones in this sample may be carry-over from other donors' samples. The chain is made from TRBV7-9 and TRBJ1-2; TCRdb designates TRBD1, a call that cannot be tested without DNA. The encoded CDR3 is CASSPGFYGYTF. The full variable domain, completed from the reference TRBV7-9 and TRBJ1-2 proteins outside the CDR3, reads DTGVSQNPRHKITKRGQNVTFRCDPISEHNRLYWYRQTLGQGPEFLTYFQNEAQLEKSRLLSDRFSAERPKGSFSTLEIQRTEQGDSAMYLCASSPGFYGYTFGSGTRLTVV.